Presented here are 20 T cell receptor beta chains from one specimen sequenced in a study of cytomegalovirus exposure and HLA in healthy donors. With 60 Vbeta and 13 Jbeta primers, the PCR was carried out. Repertoires were generated with immunoSEQ multiplex PCR, while TCRdb's copy carries only in-frame clones and drops some. The sample holds fewer than 250,000 clones, 60% to 80% seen once. The sequencing input was PBMCs. These receptors all come from a male donor in good health and CMV-seronegative.

The chain links TRBV5-1 to TRBJ1-1; 7 positions match TRBD1. V shed 3 bases and J 6 bases; nucleotides not matched to a gene: 11. Germline CDR1 is SGHRS and CDR2 is YFSETQ. This CDR3 has 15 amino acids. The CDR3 sequence: CASSSLGVQGSEAFF. CDR3 coding DNA: TGCGCCAGCAGCTCCCTAGGGGTACAGGGGTCTGAAGCTTTCTTT.

The V and J genes are TRBV27 and TRBJ2-7, with D unresolved. The CDR3 extends over 13 amino acids. V lost 2 bases to trimming and J lost 6 bases, with 11 bases between them. Per germline, CDR1 MNHEY and CDR2 SMNVEV (reference sequence). The CDR3 reads CASSLLQMGEQYF. CDR3 coding DNA: TGTGCCAGCAGTTTACTACAGATGGGCGAGCAGTACTTC.

Notes on this clone: At the DNA level, this CDR3 is encoded by other sequences in the same sample as well. The V gene is TRBV28, the J gene TRBJ1-5; 9 nucleotides line up with TRBD1. This CDR3 is built from 14 residues. Germline V gene lookup returns CDR1 MDHEN and CDR2 SYDVKM. V lost 3 bases to trimming and J lost 4 bases; unmatched junction nucleotides: 1. The CDR3 loop reads CASSLGQGNQPQHF. The DNA of the CDR3 is TGTGCCAGCAGTTTGGGACAGGGTAATCAGCCCCAGCATTTT.

The chain couples TRBV9 to TRBJ1-2; tentatively, D is TRBD1 (5 bases). This CDR3 contains 15 residues. The ends were cut back, 3 bases at V and 4 bases at J, with 16 bases in the middle. The germline CDR1 and CDR2 sequences are SGDLS and YYNGEE. DNA for the CDR3: TGTGCCAGCAGCGGGGGGGGGTGGAGGGCCTATGGCTACACCTTC. Residues: CASSGGGWRAYGYTF. The variable domain in full, with the rest retrieved from reference TRBV9 and TRBJ1-2, is DSGVTQTPKHLITATGQRVTLRCSPRSGDLSVYWYQQSLDQGLQFLIQYYNGEERAKGNILERFSAQQFPDLHSELNLSSLELGDSALYFCASSGGGWRAYGYTFGSGTRLTVV.

This chain uses TRBV4-1 with TRBJ1-1, with D possibly TRBD1 on 5 matching bases. The CDR3 length is 16 residues. Germline lookup yields CDR1 MGHRA and CDR2 YSYEKL. Trimming removed 1 base from V and 5 bases from J, with 17 bases in between. The CDR3: CASSQVRGGLGTEAFF. Written as DNA, the CDR3 is TGCGCCAGCAGCCAAGTTAGGGGCGGCCTGGGGACTGAAGCTTTCTTT.

The CDR3 sequence: CASRYTGTGVTEAFF. CDR3 in DNA: TGTGCCAGCAGATACACCGGGACAGGGGTTACTGAAGCTTTCTTT. V gene TRBV27 combines with J gene TRBJ1-1; the match to TRBD1 covers 10 bases. CDR3 length: 15 residues. CDR1 is MNHEY, CDR2 SMNVEV, per germline (reference sequence). With 6 bases clipped from V and 5 bases from J, the junction kept 9 bases outside the gene matches.

The rearrangement joins TRBV9 to TRBJ1-3, with TRBD1 as a possible D gene (6 bases). CDR1 is SGDLS, CDR2 YYNGEE, per germline. The V end lost 0 bases, the J end lost 5 bases, and 18 bases lay between the germline ends. The CDR3 is 17 amino acids. The CDR3 nucleotides are TGTGCCAGCAGCGTAGGTCTAGGGGACAAGCCGAGAAACACCATATATTTT. This codes for CASSVGLGDKPRNTIYF. Full variable domain (remainder filled in from reference TRBV9 and TRBJ1-3): DSGVTQTPKHLITATGQRVTLRCSPRSGDLSVYWYQQSLDQGLQFLIQYYNGEERAKGNILERFSAQQFPDLHSELNLSSLELGDSALYFCASSVGLGDKPRNTIYFGEGSWLTVV.

V and J are TRBV28 and TRBJ2-7, with a weak D call TRBD1 (5 bases). Germline assignment: CDR1 MDHEN and CDR2 SYDVKM. This CDR3 comprises 16 residues. V was clipped by 5 bases and J by 5 bases, with 22 bases between them. The CDR3 reads CASSPSSLGDRNEQYF. The CDR3, as DNA: TGTGCCAGCAGTCCCTCGTCGTTAGGGGATAGGAACGAGCAGTACTTC.

The J gene is TRBJ2-5, the V gene TRBV7-9; D possibly corresponds to TRBD2 (6 bases). V shed 5 bases and J shed 3 bases, with 10 bases lying between them. The CDR3 is 13 residues long. CDR1 is SEHNR and CDR2 is FQNEAQ in the germline V gene (reference sequence). The DNA of the CDR3 is TGTGCCAGCAGCCGAGGCGGGGAAGAGACCCAGTACTTC. Translation gives CASSRGGEETQYF.

The CDR3 reads CSASEGETQYF. CDR3 DNA: TGCAGCGCCTCCGAGGGAGAGACCCAGTACTTC. V gene TRBV20-1 combines with J gene TRBJ2-5, with D possibly TRBD2 on 5 matching bases. Germline V gene sequence: CDR1 DFQATT, CDR2 SNEGSKA (reference sequence). The CDR3 covers 11 residues.

The gene calls are TRBV19 and TRBJ2-7, with 8 bases matching TRBD2. CDR1 LNHDA and CDR2 SQIVND come from the germline V gene (reference sequence). The CDR3 is 15 residues long. The ends lost 3 bases at V and 2 bases at J; junction bases unmatched: 6. CDR3 nucleotide sequence: TGTGCCAGTAGTATGTCGGGAGGGCTAACCTACGAGCAGTACTTC. As protein: CASSMSGGLTYEQYF.

The chain is built from TRBV11-2 and TRBJ2-5, with TRBD2 matching over 10 bases. The CDR3 contains 14 residues. V trimming: 8 bases; J trimming: 1 base; junction bases outside the gene matches: 4. Germline loops: CDR1 SGHAT, CDR2 FQNNGV. CDR3 loop: CASRLAGGQETQYF. In DNA form, the CDR3 reads TGTGCCAGCCGGTTAGCGGGGGGCCAAGAGACCCAGTACTTC.

The chain couples TRBV5-8 to TRBJ2-7; no reliable D call. Trimming left V 3 bases short and J 0 bases short, with 4 bases between. The length of the CDR3 is 12 residues. CDR1 is SGHTS, CDR2 YDEGEE, per germline. CDR3 in amino acids: CASSYGSYEQYF. Written as DNA, the CDR3 is TGTGCCAGCAGCTACGGCTCCTACGAGCAGTACTTC.

The chain employs TRBV6-5 and TRBJ2-7; D gene unclear. CDR1 MNHEY and CDR2 SVGAGI come from the germline V gene. The CDR3 loop spans 15 amino acids. V gave up 0 bases and J gave up 0 bases, with 9 bases separating them. DNA for the CDR3: TGTGCCAGCAGTTACTCTGGAGAGAGCTCCTACGAGCAGTACTTC. Translating it yields CASSYSGESSYEQYF.

V and J are TRBV7-2 and TRBJ2-5, with 12 bases that match TRBD1. The CDR3 totals 17 residues. V lost 0 bases to trimming and J lost 4 bases; unmatched junction nucleotides: 6. Germline loops: CDR1 SGHTA, CDR2 FQGNSA. The CDR3 DNA is TGTGCCAGCAGCTTAGCGCCGGGACAGGGGGCGCGAGAGACCCAGTACTTC. Residues: CASSLAPGQGARETQYF. Together with reference TRBV7-2 and TRBJ2-5, the CDR3 gives the full variable domain: GAGVSQSPSNKVTEKGKDVELRCDPISGHTALYWYRQSLGQGLEFLIYFQGNSAPDKSGLPSDRFSAERTGGSVSTLTIQRTQQEDSAVYLCASSLAPGQGARETQYFGPGTRLLVL.

The V gene is TRBV5-6, the J gene TRBJ1-4, with 7 bases aligning to TRBD1. Trimming at V came to 4 bases and at J to 3 bases, leaving 6 bases not matched to a gene. CDR1 and CDR2 (germline): SGHDT, YYEEEE. This CDR3 contains 15 residues. This CDR3 reads CASSTRRGPNEKLFF. The CDR3 nucleotides are TGTGCCAGCAGCACTAGAAGGGGGCCTAATGAAAAACTGTTTTTT.

This clone appeared a few times. The V call is TRBV5-6, the J call TRBJ1-3, with unresolved D. There are 14 residues in the CDR3. V dropped 4 bases and J dropped 0 bases, with 8 bases sitting between them. Germline V gives CDR1 SGHDT, CDR2 YYEEEE. The CDR3 spells CASSPEGSGNTIYF. DNA of the CDR3: TGTGCCAGCAGCCCAGAGGGCTCTGGAAACACCATATATTTT.

V and J are TRBV11-3 and TRBJ2-5; 9 nucleotides match TRBD1. Trimming took 5 bases from V and 4 from J; bases not matched to a gene: 8. CDR3 size: 15 residues. Per the germline V gene, CDR1 is SGHNT and CDR2 is YENEEA. In nucleotides, the CDR3 is TGTGCCAGCAGCCCTCGGACAGGGGTCGTAGAGACCCAGTACTTC. It is translated as CASSPRTGVVETQYF.

This chain links TRBV7-2 with TRBJ2-5; D unresolved. CDR3 size: 13 residues. V was trimmed by 0 bases and J by 1 base, leaving 3 bases between them. In germline, CDR1 is SGHTA, CDR2 FQGNSA. The CDR3 region is CASSLAVQETQYF. The DNA of the CDR3 is TGTGCCAGCAGCTTAGCCGTCCAAGAGACCCAGTACTTC.

This clone has a handful of counts. The same CDR3 also results from other DNA sequences found in this sample. The V call is TRBV2, the J call TRBJ1-5, with D possibly matching TRBD1 (5 bases). The V end lost 3 bases, the J end lost 2 bases, and 8 bases lay between the germline ends. This CDR3 contains 14 residues. Germline V gene data show CDR1 as SNHLY and CDR2 as FYNNEI. The CDR3 here is CASSEVGGNQPQHF. DNA for the CDR3: TGTGCCAGCAGTGAGGTAGGGGGCAATCAGCCCCAGCATTTT.